The subject of this entry is one T cell receptor beta chain. Its antigen is unknown. The sample belongs to a study of cytomegalovirus exposure and HLA in healthy donors. The study drew the donors from its roughly 120-subject validation cohort, separate from the roughly 670-subject first cohort. Study observations and caveats: Cytomegalovirus-associated status was assigned to 164 TCR beta chains.

TCRdb's table, derived via immunoSEQ multiplex PCR, lists solely in-frame clones and lacks some. This table holds approximately 100,000 clones, more than 85% found once. Trimming stripped 0 bases from V and 3 bases from J, with 8 bases between. The length of the CDR3 is 14 residues. Germline CDR1 is SGDLS and CDR2 is YYNGEE. The chain combines TRBV9 with TRBJ2-3; no clear D gene. The TCR sequence derives from a man aged 18 to 30 in good health and CMV-seropositive. Sequencing input: PBMCs. The CDR3 reads CASSVAPKTDTQYF. Written as DNA, the CDR3 is TGTGCCAGCAGCGTAGCCCCCAAAACAGATACGCAGTATTTT. The variable domain in full, completed from reference TRBV9 and TRBJ2-3, reads DSGVTQTPKHLITATGQRVTLRCSPRSGDLSVYWYQQSLDQGLQFLIQYYNGEERAKGNILERFSAQQFPDLHSELNLSSLELGDSALYFCASSVAPKTDTQYFGPGTRLTVL.